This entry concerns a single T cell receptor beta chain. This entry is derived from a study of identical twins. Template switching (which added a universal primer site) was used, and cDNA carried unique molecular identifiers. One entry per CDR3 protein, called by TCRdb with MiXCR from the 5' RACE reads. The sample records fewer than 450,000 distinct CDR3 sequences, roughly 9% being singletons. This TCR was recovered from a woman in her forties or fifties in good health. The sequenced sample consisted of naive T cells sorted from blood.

The CDR3 is CASSLGQGAHEQYF. CDR3 DNA: TGTGCCAGCAGCTTAGGACAGGGAGCCCACGAGCAGTACTTC. The chain recombines TRBV11-2 with TRBJ2-7; 7 bases agree with TRBD1. Germline V gene sequence: CDR1 SGHAT, CDR2 FQNNGV. Trimming at V came to 1 base and at J to 5 bases, leaving 5 bases not matched to a gene. This CDR3 comprises 14 residues.